The subject of this entry is one TCR beta chain. Which antigen it targets is not known. Within one base of it there is no much larger clone, and no base qualities were kept. These data belong to a study of OX40 agonist ivuxolimab in advanced cancers. Describing the broader study: Ivuxolimab was a fully human IgG2 agonistic monoclonal antibody targeting the costimulatory receptor OX40 (CD134). Intravenous ivuxolimab was administered to patients every 2 weeks at six dose levels: 0.01, 0.1, 0.3, 1.5, 3 and 10 mg/kg. Patients were allowed to have had prior anti-PD-1, anti-PD-L1 or anti-CTLA-4 therapy, and 40% of the dose-escalation patients had been treated with checkpoint inhibitors. Partial responses were achieved by three dose-escalation patients, of whom one had hepatocellular carcinoma and two had cutaneous melanoma. Among the roughly 52 dose-escalation patients, some 20 had hepatocellular carcinoma, about 15 melanoma, 9 renal cell carcinoma and 9 head and neck cancer. The dose-escalation cohort was 82.7% male with a mean age of about 60 years, ranging from about 23 to 85. The paper describes the monotherapy dose-escalation part (N of about 52 patients) of the phase I trial of ivuxolimab. Peripheral TCRbeta sequencing was intended to test whether TCR sequence diversity was altered and clonal T-cell expansion was caused by ivuxolimab. Points the paper makes about the study in general: Clonal expansion of both CD4+ and CD8+ blood T cells was observed from baseline to week 6 at doses 0.1 to 3.0 mg/kg. On average, CD8+ T cells showed more expanded clones than CD4+ T cells after ivuxolimab. Partial responders in the 0.1-3.0 mg/kg groups had among the lowest normalized peripheral clonal expansion, especially among CD8+ T cells. The antigen specificity of the clonally expanded peripheral T cells was not determined. Low levels of normalized T-cell clonal expansion were also seen in some patients who did not respond.

The trial excluded patients who had a history of autoimmune disease or who were on systemic immunosuppression. Peripheral blood for TCR sequencing was drawn from every dose cohort at baseline, at cycle 4 day 1 and at cycle 7 day 1. The samples were drawn from a first-in-human, open-label, multicenter phase I dose-escalation trial of ivuxolimab. Adults with locally advanced or metastatic melanoma, renal cell, hepatocellular, or head and neck squamous cell carcinoma were enrolled in the trial. Before TCR sequencing, CD4+ T cells and CD8+ T cells were sorted from peripheral blood as separate populations. The trim is 4 bases for V and 4 bases for J, with a gap of 8 bases between the germline ends. In the germline V gene, CDR1 corresponds to SNHLY and CDR2 to FYNNEI. Measured from the cysteine to the phenylalanine, the CDR3 is 13 residues long. Only the CDR3 part of the read is kept: 39 bases, read in frame from the first base.

For sequencing of the TCRbeta CDR3 region, genomic DNA was extracted from the sorted cells. The immunoSEQ Assay was used to sequence the TCRbeta CDR3 regions. Entries here come from immuneACCESS through TCRdb and include only in-frame sequences with V and J called. Some clones fail to appear in such tables; in the studies checked, an unresolved V gene covers under half of the shortfall, and the cause of the remainder is unknown. The sample records 57,000 or so clones, around four fifths of which are singletons. Under 3.5% of the sample belongs to the ten largest clones. The sequence links TRBV2 to TRBJ1-5; too little of a D gene remains to name it. The sequencing used CD4+ or CD8+ T cells sorted from blood, collected in a trial of the OX40 agonist ivuxolimab. This receptor was obtained from an adult with an advanced solid tumor such as melanoma, head and neck, liver or kidney cancer. The bases are TGTGCCAGCAGTGTCACAGAGAATCAGCCCCAGCATTTT. It encodes CASSVTENQPQHF.